This TCR beta chain was recovered during a study of T cells in Graves' hyperthyroidism and ophthalmopathy. General observations from the study: Blood held most thyroid clonotypes expanded above 0.001 frequency.

It was RNA transcripts that yielded the amplified TCR beta CDR3 regions. Primed by the HTBI set, a first-round RT-PCR was run on the TCR CDR3. In TCRdb, the multiplex PCR reads were re-called with MiXCR into one record per CDR3 protein. The table shows 360,000 or so distinct CDR3 sequences, with approximately 18% occurring only once. Trimming shortened V by 6 bases and J by 2 bases, and 10 bases separated the two germline ends. Germline V CDR1 and CDR2: DFQATT, SNEGSKA (reference sequence). The CDR3 is made up of 12 amino acids. This clonotype was counted many times. Antigen specificity is unknown. Orbital computed tomography and thyroid ultrasound, together with serum TRAb and thyroxine and clinical symptoms, were used for diagnoses. About 10 ml of fresh peripheral blood supplied the PBMCs.

This sequence joins TRBV20-1 and TRBJ2-5; D is unclear. The TCR originated in a woman between 40 and 55 years old with Graves' ophthalmopathy. Material for sequencing was blood. Here the CDR3 DNA reads TGCAGTGCATTGGCGTCTCAAGAGACCCAGTACTTC. Its protein is CSALASQETQYF.